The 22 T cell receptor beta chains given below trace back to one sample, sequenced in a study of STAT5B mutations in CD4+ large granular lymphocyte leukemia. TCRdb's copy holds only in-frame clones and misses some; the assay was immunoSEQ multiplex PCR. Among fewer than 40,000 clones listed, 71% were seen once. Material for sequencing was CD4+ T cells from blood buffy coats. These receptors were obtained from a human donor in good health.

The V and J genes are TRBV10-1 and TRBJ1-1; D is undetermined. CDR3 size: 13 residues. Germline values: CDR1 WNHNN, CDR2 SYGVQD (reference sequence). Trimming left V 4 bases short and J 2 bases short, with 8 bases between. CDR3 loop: CASSVSLNTEAFF. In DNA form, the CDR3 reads TGCGCCAGCAGTGTTTCCCTTAACACTGAAGCTTTCTTT.

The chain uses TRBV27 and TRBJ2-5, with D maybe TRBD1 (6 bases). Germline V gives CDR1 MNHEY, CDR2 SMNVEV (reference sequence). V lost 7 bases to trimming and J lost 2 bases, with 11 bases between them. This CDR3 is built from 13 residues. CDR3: CASKGQLQETQYF. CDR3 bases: TGTGCCAGCAAAGGACAGCTTCAAGAGACCCAGTACTTC.

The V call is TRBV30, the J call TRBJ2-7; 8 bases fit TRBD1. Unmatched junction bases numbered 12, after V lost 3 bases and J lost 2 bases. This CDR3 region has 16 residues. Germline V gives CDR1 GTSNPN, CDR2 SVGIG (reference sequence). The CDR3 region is CAWRTARTGRPYEQYF. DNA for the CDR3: TGTGCCTGGAGAACGGCTCGGACAGGGAGGCCCTACGAGCAGTACTTC.

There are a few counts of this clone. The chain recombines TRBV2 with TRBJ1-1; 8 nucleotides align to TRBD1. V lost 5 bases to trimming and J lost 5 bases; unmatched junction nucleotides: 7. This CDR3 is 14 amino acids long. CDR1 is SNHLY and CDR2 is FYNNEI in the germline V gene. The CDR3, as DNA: TGTGCCAGCAGTAGTGACAGGGGTGGTACTGAAGCTTTCTTT. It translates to CASSSDRGGTEAFF.

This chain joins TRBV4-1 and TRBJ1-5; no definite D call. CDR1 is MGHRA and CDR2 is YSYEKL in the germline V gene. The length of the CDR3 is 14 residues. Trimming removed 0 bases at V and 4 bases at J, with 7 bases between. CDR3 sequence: CASSQDLGNQPQHF. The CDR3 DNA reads TGCGCCAGCAGCCAAGACTTGGGGAATCAGCCCCAGCATTTT.

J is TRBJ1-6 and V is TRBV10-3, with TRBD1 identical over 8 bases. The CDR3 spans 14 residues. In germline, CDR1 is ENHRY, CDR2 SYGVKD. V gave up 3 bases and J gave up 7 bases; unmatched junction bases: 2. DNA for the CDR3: TGTGCCATCAGTGAAACAGGGGGGAATTCACCCCTCCACTTT. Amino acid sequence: CAISETGGNSPLHF.

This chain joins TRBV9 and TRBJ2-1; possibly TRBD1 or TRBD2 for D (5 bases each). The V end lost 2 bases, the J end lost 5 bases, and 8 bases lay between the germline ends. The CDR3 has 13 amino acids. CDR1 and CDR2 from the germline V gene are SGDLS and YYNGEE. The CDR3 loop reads CASSVRDDNEQFF. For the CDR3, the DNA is TGTGCCAGCAGCGTCCGGGACGACAATGAGCAGTTCTTC.

Here the CDR3 DNA reads TGTGCCAGCAGCCGTAAAGCGGGGGGTTTAATGATCGGGGAGCTGTTTTTT. Its translation: CASSRKAGGLMIGELFF. The genes are TRBV13 and TRBJ2-2; TRBD2 agrees at 9 bases. The V gene's germline CDR1 is PRHDT and CDR2 FYEKMQ (reference sequence). The CDR3 is made up of 17 amino acids. Unmatched junction bases numbered 14, after V lost 5 bases and J lost 7 bases. The full variable domain, rest sourced from reference TRBV13 and TRBJ2-2, is AAGVIQSPRHLIKEKRETATLKCYPIPRHDTVYWYQQGPGQDPQFLISFYEKMQSDKGSIPDRFSAQQFSDYHSELNMSSLELGDSALYFCASSRKAGGLMIGELFFGEGSRLTVL.

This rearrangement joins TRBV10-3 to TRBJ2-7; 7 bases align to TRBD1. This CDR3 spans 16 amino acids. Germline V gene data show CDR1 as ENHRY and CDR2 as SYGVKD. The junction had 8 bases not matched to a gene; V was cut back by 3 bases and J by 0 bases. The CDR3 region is CAISDPGTVSSYEQYF. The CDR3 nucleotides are TGTGCCATCAGTGATCCCGGGACAGTCTCCTCCTACGAGCAGTACTTC.

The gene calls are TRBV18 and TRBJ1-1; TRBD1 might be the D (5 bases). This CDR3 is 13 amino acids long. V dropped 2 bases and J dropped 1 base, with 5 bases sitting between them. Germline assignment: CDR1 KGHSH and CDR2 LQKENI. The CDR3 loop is CASSPGANTEAFF. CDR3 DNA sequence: TGTGCCAGCTCACCAGGGGCGAACACTGAAGCTTTCTTT.

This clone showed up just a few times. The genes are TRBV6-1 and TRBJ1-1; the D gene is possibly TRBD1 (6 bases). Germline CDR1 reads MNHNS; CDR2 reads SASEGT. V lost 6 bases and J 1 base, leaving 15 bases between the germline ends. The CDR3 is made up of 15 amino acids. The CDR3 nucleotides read TGTGCCAGCAGGACCGGGACGACAGGGAACACTGAAGCTTTCTTT. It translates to CASRTGTTGNTEAFF.

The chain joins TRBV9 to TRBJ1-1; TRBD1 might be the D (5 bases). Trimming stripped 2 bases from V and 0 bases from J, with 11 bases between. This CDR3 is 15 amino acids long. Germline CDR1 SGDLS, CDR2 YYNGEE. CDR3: CASSVTPGMNTEAFF. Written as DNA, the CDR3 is TGTGCCAGCAGCGTTACCCCAGGGATGAACACTGAAGCTTTCTTT.

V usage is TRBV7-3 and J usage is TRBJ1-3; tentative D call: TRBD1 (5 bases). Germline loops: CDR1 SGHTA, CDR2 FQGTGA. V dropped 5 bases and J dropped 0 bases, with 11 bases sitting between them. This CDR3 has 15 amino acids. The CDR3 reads CASSIGDGSGNTIYF. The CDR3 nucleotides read TGTGCCAGCAGCATAGGGGACGGCTCTGGAAACACCATATATTTT.

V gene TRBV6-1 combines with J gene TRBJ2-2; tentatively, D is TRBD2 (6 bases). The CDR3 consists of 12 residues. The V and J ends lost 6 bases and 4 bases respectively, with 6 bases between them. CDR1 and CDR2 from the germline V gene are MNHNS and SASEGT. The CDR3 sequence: CASRGGTGELFF. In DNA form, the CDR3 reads TGTGCCAGCAGGGGGGGCACCGGGGAGCTGTTTTTT.

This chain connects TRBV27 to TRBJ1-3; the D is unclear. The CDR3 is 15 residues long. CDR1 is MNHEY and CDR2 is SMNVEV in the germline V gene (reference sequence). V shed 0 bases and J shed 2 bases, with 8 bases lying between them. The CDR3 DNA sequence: TGTGCCAGCAGTTTATCGAAAAGTACTGGAAACACCATATATTTT. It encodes CASSLSKSTGNTIYF.

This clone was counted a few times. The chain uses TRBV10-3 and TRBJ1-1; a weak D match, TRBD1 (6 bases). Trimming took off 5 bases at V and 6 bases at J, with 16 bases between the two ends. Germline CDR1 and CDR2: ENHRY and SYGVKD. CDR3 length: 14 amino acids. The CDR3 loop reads CAISRSGAGAEAFF. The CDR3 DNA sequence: TGTGCCATCAGTAGGTCGGGGGCTGGGGCTGAAGCTTTCTTT.

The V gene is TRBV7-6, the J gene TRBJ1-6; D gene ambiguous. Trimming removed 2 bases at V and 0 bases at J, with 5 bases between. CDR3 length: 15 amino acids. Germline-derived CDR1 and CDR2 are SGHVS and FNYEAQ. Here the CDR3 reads CASSLRTSYNSPLHF. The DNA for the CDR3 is TGTGCCAGCAGCTTAAGGACCTCCTATAATTCACCCCTCCACTTT.

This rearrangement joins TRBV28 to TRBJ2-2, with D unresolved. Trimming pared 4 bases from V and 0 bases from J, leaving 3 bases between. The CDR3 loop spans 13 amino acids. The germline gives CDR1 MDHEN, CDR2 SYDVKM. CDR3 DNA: TGTGCCAGCAGTTCTCCGAACACCGGGGAGCTGTTTTTT. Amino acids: CASSSPNTGELFF.

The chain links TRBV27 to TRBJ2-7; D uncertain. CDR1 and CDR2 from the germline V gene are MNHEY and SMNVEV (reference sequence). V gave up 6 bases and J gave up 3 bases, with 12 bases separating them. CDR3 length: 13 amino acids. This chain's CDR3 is CASSPTPYYEQYF. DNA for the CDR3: TGTGCCAGCAGCCCTACTCCCTACTACGAGCAGTACTTC.

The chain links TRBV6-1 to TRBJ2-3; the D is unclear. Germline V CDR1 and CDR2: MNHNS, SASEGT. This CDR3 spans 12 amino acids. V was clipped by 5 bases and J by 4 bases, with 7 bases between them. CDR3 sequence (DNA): TGTGCCAGCAGTATGCAACCAGATACGCAGTATTTT. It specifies CASSMQPDTQYF.

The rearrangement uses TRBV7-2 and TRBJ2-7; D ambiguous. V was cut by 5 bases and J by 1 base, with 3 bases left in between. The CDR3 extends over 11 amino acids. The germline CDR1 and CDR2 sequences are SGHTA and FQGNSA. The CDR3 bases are TGTGCCAGCAGCCCTTCCTACGAGCAGTACTTC. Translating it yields CASSPSYEQYF.

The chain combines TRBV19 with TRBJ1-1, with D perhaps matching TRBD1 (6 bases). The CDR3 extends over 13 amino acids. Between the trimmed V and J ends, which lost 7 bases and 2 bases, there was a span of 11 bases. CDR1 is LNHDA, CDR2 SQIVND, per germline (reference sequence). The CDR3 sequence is CASTRDINTEAFF. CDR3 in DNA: TGTGCCAGTACACGGGACATAAACACTGAAGCTTTCTTT.